This T cell receptor beta chain comes out of a study of neoadjuvant anti-PD-1 for oral cavity cancer. Data came from immunoSEQ multiplex PCR; TCRdb stores just in-frame clones and leaves some out. The table lists more than 6,500 clones, over 65% of them singletons. The CDR3 loop spans 15 amino acids. Germline-derived CDR1 and CDR2 are MNHEY and SMNVEV (reference sequence). V was clipped by 6 bases and J by 3 bases, with 15 bases between them. The clonotype originates from a person aged 35-79 years with oral cavity squamous cell carcinoma. This chain connects TRBV27 to TRBJ2-1; D could derive from TRBD1 or TRBD2 (6 bases each). The sequencing used PBMCs, collected before nivolumab (anti-PD-1) treatment. CDR3 DNA: TGTGCCAGCAGCGCACAGGGAGGCGTCTACAATGAGCAGTTCTTC. Translating it yields CASSAQGGVYNEQFF.